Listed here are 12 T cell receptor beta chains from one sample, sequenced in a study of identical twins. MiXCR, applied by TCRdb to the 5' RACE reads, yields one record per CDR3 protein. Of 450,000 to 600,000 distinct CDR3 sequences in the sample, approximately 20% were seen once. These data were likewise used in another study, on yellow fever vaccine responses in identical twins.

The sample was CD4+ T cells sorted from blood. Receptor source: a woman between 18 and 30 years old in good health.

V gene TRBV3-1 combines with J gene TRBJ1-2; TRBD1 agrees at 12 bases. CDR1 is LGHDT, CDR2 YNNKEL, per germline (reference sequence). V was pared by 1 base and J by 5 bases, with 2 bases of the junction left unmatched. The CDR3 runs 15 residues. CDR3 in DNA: TGTGCCAGCAGCCAAGGGGGACAGGGGGCTTATGGCTACACCTTC. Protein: CASSQGGQGAYGYTF.

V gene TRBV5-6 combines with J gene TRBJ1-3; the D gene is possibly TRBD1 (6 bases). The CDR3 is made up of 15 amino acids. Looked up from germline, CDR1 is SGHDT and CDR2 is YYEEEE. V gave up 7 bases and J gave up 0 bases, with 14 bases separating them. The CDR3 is CASGRRTASGNTIYF. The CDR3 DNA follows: TGTGCCAGCGGCAGAAGGACAGCCTCTGGAAACACCATATATTTT.

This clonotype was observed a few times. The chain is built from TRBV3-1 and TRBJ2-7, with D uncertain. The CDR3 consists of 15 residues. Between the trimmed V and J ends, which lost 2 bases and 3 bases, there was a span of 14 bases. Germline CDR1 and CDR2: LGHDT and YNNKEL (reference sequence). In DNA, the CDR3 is TGTGCCAGCAGCCAATTGGGCATCGATGGCTACGAGCAGTACTTC. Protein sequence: CASSQLGIDGYEQYF.

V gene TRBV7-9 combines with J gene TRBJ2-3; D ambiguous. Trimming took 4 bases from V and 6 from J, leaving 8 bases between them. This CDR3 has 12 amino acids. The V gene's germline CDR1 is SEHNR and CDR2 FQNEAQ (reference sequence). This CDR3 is CASSSSSDTQYF. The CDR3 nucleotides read TGTGCCAGCAGCTCATCTAGTGATACGCAGTATTTT.

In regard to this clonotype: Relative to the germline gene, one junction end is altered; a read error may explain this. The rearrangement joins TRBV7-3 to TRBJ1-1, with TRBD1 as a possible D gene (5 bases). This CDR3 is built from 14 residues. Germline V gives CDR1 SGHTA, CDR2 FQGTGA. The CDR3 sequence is CASSSVGVATEAFF. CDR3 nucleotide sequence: TGTGCCAGCAGCTCGGTGGGGGTGGCCACTGAAGCCTTCTTT.

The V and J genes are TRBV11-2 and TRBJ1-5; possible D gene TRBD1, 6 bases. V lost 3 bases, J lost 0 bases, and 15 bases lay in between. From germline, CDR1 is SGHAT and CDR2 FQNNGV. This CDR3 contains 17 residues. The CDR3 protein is CASSFRKGHVSNQPQHF. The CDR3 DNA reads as TGTGCCAGCAGCTTCCGAAAGGGACACGTTAGCAATCAGCCCCAGCATTTT.

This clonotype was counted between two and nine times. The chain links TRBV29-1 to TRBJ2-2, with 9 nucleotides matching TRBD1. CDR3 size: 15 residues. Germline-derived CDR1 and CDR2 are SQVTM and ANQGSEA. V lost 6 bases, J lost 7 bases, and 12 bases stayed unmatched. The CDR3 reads CSVQGWDRVGGELFF. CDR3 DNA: TGCAGCGTACAAGGGTGGGACAGGGTTGGCGGGGAGCTGTTTTTT.

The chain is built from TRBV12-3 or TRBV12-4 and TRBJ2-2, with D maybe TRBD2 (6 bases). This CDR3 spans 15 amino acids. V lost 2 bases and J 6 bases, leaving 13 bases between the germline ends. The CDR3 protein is CASSLLPERAGELFF. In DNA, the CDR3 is TGTGCCAGCAGTTTACTTCCAGAGCGGGCCGGGGAGCTGTTTTTT.

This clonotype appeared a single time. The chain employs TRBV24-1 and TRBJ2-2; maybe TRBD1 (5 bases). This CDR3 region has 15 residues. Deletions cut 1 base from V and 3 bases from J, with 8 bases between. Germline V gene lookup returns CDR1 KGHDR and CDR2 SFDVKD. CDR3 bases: TGTGCCACCAGTGATTTCGGCAGGGACACCGGGGAGCTGTTTTTT. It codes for CATSDFGRDTGELFF.

The CDR3 DNA is TGTGCCAGCAGTTTATACAGGGTTGCCACCGGGGAGCTGTTTTTT. It yields the protein CASSLYRVATGELFF. The V gene is TRBV12-3 or TRBV12-4, the J gene TRBJ2-2, with D maybe TRBD1 (6 bases). CDR3 size: 15 residues. V gave up 2 bases and J gave up 4 bases, with 11 bases separating them.

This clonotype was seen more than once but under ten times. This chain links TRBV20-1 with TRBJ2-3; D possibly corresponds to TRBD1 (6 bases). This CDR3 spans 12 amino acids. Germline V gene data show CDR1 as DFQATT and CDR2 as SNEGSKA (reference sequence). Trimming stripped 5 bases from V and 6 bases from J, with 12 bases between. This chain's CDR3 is CSAYRVKDTQYF. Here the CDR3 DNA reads TGCAGTGCTTACAGGGTAAAGGATACGCAGTATTTT.

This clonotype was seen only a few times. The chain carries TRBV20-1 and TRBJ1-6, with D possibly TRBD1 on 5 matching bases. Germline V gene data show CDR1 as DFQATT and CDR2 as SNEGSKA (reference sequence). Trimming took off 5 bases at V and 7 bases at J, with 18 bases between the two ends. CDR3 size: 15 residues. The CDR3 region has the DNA TGCAGTGCTGGGCCATCCCGGGGGGGGAATTCACCCCTCCACTTT. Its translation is CSAGPSRGGNSPLHF.